This is a list of T cell receptor beta chains from one sample in a study of cytomegalovirus exposure and HLA in healthy donors. The data were produced by immunoSEQ multiplex PCR, yet TCRdb's version contains in-frame clones alone and is incomplete. The sample records over 150,000 clones, around 80% being singletons. The sample comprised PBMCs. The origin of the receptors is a man aged 40-50 years in good health and CMV-seronegative. Each CDR3 is given with its conserved first and last residue. The D gene is left open where the match is weak. Clone size is not always given. Where it is, it says once, few, many or a class for expanded clones.

NA TRBJ2-2 NA TRBV30 CAWTRGYRELFF TGTGCCTGGACCCGGGGGTACAGGGAGCTGTTTTTT
NA TRBJ1-1 TRBD1 TRBV19 CASSIVTGGGYTEAFF TGTGCCAGTAGTATAGTTACAGGGGGCGGTTACACTGAAGCTTTCTTT
NA TRBJ1-1 TRBD1 TRBV11-2 CASKLRRGTGDFRAFF TGTGCCAGCAAGCTTAGGCGAGGGACAGGGGATTTTAGAGCTTTCTTT
once TRBJ1-4 TRBD1 TRBV5-4 CASSPGQGDEKLFF TGTGCCAGCAGCCCGGGACAGGGGGATGAAAAACTGTTTTTT
NA TRBJ1-6 NA TRBV7-2 CASSSDGSSPLHF TGTGCCAGCAGCTCGGACGGGAGCTCACCCCTCCACTTT
NA TRBJ2-2 NA TRBV9 CASSQPFSGGGRGELFF TGTGCCAGCAGTCAACCCTTTTCTGGGGGGGGGCGCGGGGAGCTGTTTTTT
few TRBJ2-1 NA TRBV7-9 CASSVSPKQFF TGTGCCAGCAGCGTGAGCCCTAAGCAGTTCTTC
few TRBJ2-7 NA TRBV7-2 CASSRDTPLQYEQYF TGTGCCAGCAGCAGGGACACCCCCTTACAATACGAGCAGTACTTC
NA TRBJ2-3 NA TRBV5-1 CASSLGAFRTDTQYF TGCGCCAGCAGCTTGGGAGCATTCCGCACAGATACGCAGTATTTT
NA TRBJ2-1 NA TRBV4-2 CASSQGDKAYNEQFF TGTGCCAGCAGCCAAGGGGACAAAGCCTACAATGAGCAGTTCTTC